The 15 T cell receptor beta chains in this list originate from one sample, sequenced in a study of tumor and adjacent non-tumor tissue in lung cancer. The template was RNA from unsorted bulk tissue. Distant lung tissue was collected more than 3 cm away from the tumor edge. Three rounds of nested PCR, following a modified ARM-PCR protocol, produced the TCRbeta library. TCRdb called the multiplex PCR reads again in MiXCR, with one record for every CDR3 protein. Counted here are 60,000 to 100,000 distinct CDR3 sequences, just over 75% occurring once; the ten biggest clones make up almost 40%. Sequences were obtained from distant non-tumor lung tissue. The receptors were gathered from a man aged 65 to 79 with non-small cell lung cancer.

With regard to this clonotype: This CDR3 is missing its conserved last phenylalanine or tryptophan, likely due to a read error. CDR3 DNA sequence: TGCGCCAGCAGTGAGTGGGGAGACAGGCGCGACGAACAGTACTTA. This translates into CASSEWGDRRDEQYL. The chain recombines TRBV10-2 with TRBJ2-7; a weak D match, TRBD1 (6 bases). This CDR3 has 15 residues. Germline V gives CDR1 WSHSY, CDR2 SAAADI.

Of note for this clonotype: With a much larger clone just one base away, this may be a read error. V is TRBV11-1 and J is TRBJ2-7; unclear D gene. V lost 5 bases, J lost 2 bases, and 7 bases lay in between. The CDR3 loop spans 12 amino acids. Per germline, CDR1 SGHAT and CDR2 FQDESV (reference sequence). CDR3 protein: CASSPDPYEQYF. CDR3 sequence (DNA): TGTGCCAGCAGCCCTGACCCCTACGAGCAGTACTTC. The full variable domain, with the rest looked up from reference TRBV11-1 and TRBJ2-7, is EAEVAQSPRYKITEKSQAVAFWCDPISGHATLYWYRQILGQGPELLVQFQDESVVDDSQLPKDRFSAERLKGVDSTLKIQPAELGDSAMYLCASSPDPYEQYFGPGTRLTVT.

The chain joins TRBV6-5 to TRBJ2-5; D possibly uses TRBD1 or TRBD2 (6 bases each). CDR1 MNHEY and CDR2 SVGAGI come from the germline V gene. The CDR3 spans 18 residues. V dropped 5 bases and J dropped 3 bases, with 25 bases sitting between them. The CDR3 is CASSPRGVVARREETQYF. The CDR3 DNA follows: TGTGCCAGCAGTCCGAGGGGGGTGGTAGCGAGAAGAGAAGAGACCCAGTACTTC.

In regard to this clonotype: At one of its ends the junction is not consistent with the germline gene, which may arise from a read error. The chain recombines TRBV6-1 with TRBJ2-3; D uncertain. The germline V gene has CDR1 MNHNS and CDR2 SASEGT. The CDR3 is 12 amino acids. Written as DNA, the CDR3 is TGTGCCTGCAGTGAATCTAGTTTAACGCAGTATTTT. Its protein is CACSESSLTQYF.

The chain has TRBV6-1 and TRBJ1-2; the match to TRBD1 covers 9 bases. Germline CDR1 MNHNS, CDR2 SASEGT. The CDR3 totals 13 residues. V shed 9 bases and J 6 bases; nucleotides not matched to a gene: 8. CDR3 nucleotide sequence: TGTGCCAGTGGTGGAGGGACAGGGAATGGCTACACCTTC. Protein: CASGGGTGNGYTF.

This clonotype was counted once. V is TRBV4-3 and J is TRBJ2-7, with no clear D. Germline CDR1 and CDR2: LGHNA and YSLEER. Trimming cost V 3 bases and J 4 bases, with 19 bases left between them. The CDR3 runs 16 residues. CDR3 coding DNA: TGCGCCAGCAGCCATGGTCCCGATAAATACTCTTACGAGCAGTACTTC. Amino acids: CASSHGPDKYSYEQYF.

This clonotype was seen many times. The genes are TRBV4-1 and TRBJ1-6; D gene unclear. V was clipped by 4 bases and J by 14 bases, with 12 bases between them. Looked up from germline, CDR1 is MGHRA and CDR2 is YSYEKL. The CDR3 contains 12 residues. The CDR3, as DNA: TGCGCCAGCAGCCTCTTCGGGTTCACCCTCCACTTT. Its translation is CASSLFGFTLHF.

About this clonotype: One end of the junction fails to match germline, which may point to a read error. The CDR3 loop is CTSRPRGHELYF. Here the CDR3 DNA reads TGTACCAGCAGGCCAAGGGGGCACGAGCTGTACTTC. The chain combines TRBV6-1 with TRBJ2-7; 7 nucleotides line up with TRBD1. The CDR3 length is 12 residues. Looked up from germline, CDR1 is MNHNS and CDR2 is SASEGT.

On this clonotype itself: A read error may account for a junction end that differs from germline. The chain uses TRBV5-4 and TRBJ2-1; tentatively, D is TRBD1 (6 bases). Germline V gene data show CDR1 as SGHNT and CDR2 as YYREEE (reference sequence). The CDR3 is made up of 14 amino acids. This chain's CDR3 is CACSARTVANEQFF. CDR3 coding DNA: TGTGCCTGCAGCGCGAGGACAGTTGCAAATGAGCAGTTCTTC.

As to this clonotype: A much larger clone lies a single base off, so this may be a read error. This chain uses TRBV13 with TRBJ2-3; a possible D gene is TRBD2 (6 bases). Germline loops: CDR1 PRHDT, CDR2 FYEKMQ (reference sequence). The CDR3 contains 12 residues. The CDR3 loop reads CDSSLRGDTQYF. The CDR3, as DNA: TGTGACAGCAGCTTACGGGGGGATACGCAGTATTTT.

About this clonotype itself: At one of its ends the junction is not consistent with the germline gene, which may arise from a read error. The chain recombines TRBV7-9 with TRBJ1-2; D call uncertain. The CDR3 has 16 residues. Germline loops: CDR1 SEHNR, CDR2 FQNEAQ (reference sequence). The CDR3 is CASNLAVETVITGYTF. The CDR3 DNA is TGTGCCAGCAACTTAGCGGTAGAGACCGTAATTACTGGCTACACCTTC.

As concerns this clonotype: At one of its ends the junction is not consistent with the germline gene, which may arise from a read error. The V gene is TRBV12-3 or TRBV12-4, the J gene TRBJ2-5; TRBD2 agrees at 10 bases. The CDR3 is 20 amino acids. CDR3 bases: TGTGCCGGAAGAAAAAGCGACCACCCGACTAGCGGGCTTCCCCAGGAGACCCAGCACTTC. Translating it yields CAGRKSDHPTSGLPQETQHF.

Concerning this clonotype: This may be a read error, as it is one base from a much larger clone. DNA of the CDR3: TGTGCCAGCAGCCATGGGACAGGGGTAGATAGGCAGTATTTT. Translated: CASSHGTGVDRQYF. The gene calls are TRBV5-6 and TRBJ2-3; 10 nucleotides line up with TRBD1. The CDR3 spans 14 residues. CDR1 SGHDT and CDR2 YYEEEE come from the germline V gene.

This clonotype has just a few counts. This chain joins TRBV29-1 and TRBJ2-3; 7 nucleotides align to TRBD2. Germline values: CDR1 SQVTM, CDR2 ANQGSEA. The CDR3 contains 16 residues. V trimming: 6 bases; J trimming: 3 bases; junction bases outside the gene matches: 15. The CDR3 DNA reads as TGCAGCGTCCCGGGATTAGAGCGGGATAGGACAGATACGCAGTATTTT. Translated: CSVPGLERDRTDTQYF.

On this clonotype itself: An end of the junction does not agree with germline; a read error may underlie this. The gene calls are TRBV29-1 and TRBJ2-7; possibly TRBD1 for D (5 bases). Germline loops: CDR1 SQVTM, CDR2 ANQGSEA. The CDR3 length is 9 residues. The CDR3 region is CSPETEQYF. CDR3 DNA sequence: TGCAGCCCCGAGACAGAGCAATACTTC.